This T cell receptor (beta chain) was observed in a study of identical twins (dated by TCRdb to 2016 to 2017). Background for the entire study: The study deep-sequenced TCR alpha and beta repertoires from monozygotic twins, unrelated adults of various ages and cord blood to test whether fetal clonotypes persist. Replicate twin experiments were performed at different times using different library preparation protocols to rule out contamination.

Here is what the overall study found, with its caveats: Invariant T cells such as MAIT and iNKT could partly confound zero-insertion analyses, although diverse VJ usage argued against such confounding for most clonotypes. Recombination models systematically underestimated out-of-frame TCR alpha sharing in monozygotic twins but agreed with sharing between unrelated individuals. Abundant cord blood beta clonotypes carried fewer insertions; young adult naive repertoires showed a weaker similar trend, while memory repertoires showed none. Out-of-frame TCR alpha sequences shared between twins showed an excess of low generation-probability sequences compared with coincidental sharing between unrelated individuals. Conclusions relied on cross-sectional statistical analysis, since the same donors could not be followed over many years. Excess twin sharing in beta out-of-frame sequences was weaker because fewer shared sequences lowered the signal-to-noise ratio.

A remark on this clonotype: The antigen this receptor binds is unknown. There are no base qualities to consult, and no much larger clone falls within one base.

All donors were healthy Caucasians. The twin cohort comprised three pairs of female monozygotic twins, all aged roughly 18 to 30 years. CD4+ and CD8+ T cell populations were isolated with positive isolation kits from Invitrogen. Libraries were built with 5' RACE. Sequencing used an Illumina HiSeq 2000. A universal primer binding site was added through template switching, and the final cDNA carried a unique molecular identifier so that TCR cDNA molecules could be counted accurately. First-strand cDNA for TCR alpha and beta chains was synthesized from specific primers in the conserved constant-segment region. To control for contamination, every cDNA library was double barcoded, receiving both a SMART-Mk sample barcode and Illumina barcodes. Two successive PCR steps introduced TruSeq adapter sequences along with Illumina sample barcodes. The TCR alpha and beta cDNA libraries were sequenced on the Illumina HiSeq platform using custom primers. Processing in the source paper ran as follows. Raw reads were processed with MiGEC to extract unique molecular identifiers, and MiXCR was used to determine CDR3 positions. Recombination models were inferred per individual with the repgenHMM and IGoR tools using an EM algorithm. Shared clonotype analysis was performed with the tcR package in R, normalizing sharing by the product of cloneset sizes. To study raw recombination free of thymic and clonal selection effects, out-of-frame nonproductive sequences were analyzed. TCRdb trimmed the raw reads at Q25, called clones with MiXCR and kept productive beta chains. Records with the same CDR3 protein are collapsed into one entry carrying the most frequent genes and DNA. TCRdb, rather than the study authors, made the V and J calls. For this sample there are approximately 350,000 distinct CDR3 sequences; more than 9% appear just once. The top ten hold 7.2% of the sample.

The same data also contributed to another study, on yellow fever vaccine responses in identical twins. As the second paper documents: According to the authors, in identical twins the way T cells responded to vaccination appeared partly convergent and partly personalized. The study precisely tracked vaccine-responding T cell clones in identical twins.

The sample taken for sequencing was CD8+ T cells sorted from blood. This sequence was found in a woman aged 18-29 years in good health.

The CDR3 loop reads CASILGDTQYF. The nucleotides read TGCGCCAGCATCCTTGGAGATACGCAGTATTTT. Rearrangement joined TRBV10-2 to TRBJ2-3; no D gene call is confident. From a lookup of the germline V gene, CDR1 and CDR2 are WSHSY and SAAADI. The CDR3 goes from the cysteine to the phenylalanine over 11 residues. Left in the record is the CDR3 DNA by itself, 33 bases read in frame from the first base. Trimming removed 7 bases from V and 5 bases from J, leaving 7 bases between the germline ends.